Each of the 14 T cell receptor beta chains below was sequenced from the same sample in a study of T cell responses to AZD1222 COVID-19 vaccine. Clones were read by immunoSEQ multiplex PCR, and TCRdb kept only the in-frame ones, dropping some. This table has around 95,000 clones, about 90% appearing once. This material consisted of peripheral blood, taken on day 0 of AZD1222 vaccination. The source of these receptors is an adult in good health.

The chain links TRBV3-1 (or the pseudogene TRBV3-2) to TRBJ1-3; D call uncertain. Germline CDR1 LGHDT, CDR2 YNNKEL (reference sequence). There are 15 residues in the CDR3. V lost 0 bases and J 4 bases, leaving 10 bases between the germline ends. CDR3 DNA: TGTGCCAGCAGCCAAGACTGGTTAGAGGGAAACACCATATATTTT. It encodes CASSQDWLEGNTIYF.

This clone is a singleton in its sample. This chain uses TRBV30 with TRBJ2-2; D is unclear. This CDR3 spans 13 amino acids. V lost 5 bases and J 3 bases, leaving 10 bases between the germline ends. From germline, CDR1 is GTSNPN and CDR2 SVGIG (reference sequence). CDR3 sequence: CAWGPLHTGELFF. As DNA, the CDR3 is TGTGCCTGGGGTCCCCTACACACCGGGGAGCTGTTTTTT.

V and J are TRBV10-3 and TRBJ1-3, with 7 bases fitting TRBD1. CDR3 size: 16 residues. Germline CDR1 and CDR2: ENHRY and SYGVKD. With V trimmed by 7 bases and J by 1 base, 10 bases remained unmatched. The CDR3: CAITGTASNSGNTIYF. The CDR3 DNA reads TGTGCCATCACCGGGACAGCCAGTAATTCTGGAAACACCATATATTTT.

V is TRBV9 and J is TRBJ2-2, with TRBD1 matching over 9 bases. J lost 5 bases, V lost 3 bases, and 5 bases had no gene match. CDR3 length: 15 residues. Per germline, CDR1 SGDLS and CDR2 YYNGEE. This chain's CDR3 is CASSGSGTGTGELFF. The CDR3 bases are TGTGCCAGCAGCGGATCCGGGACAGGGACCGGGGAGCTGTTTTTT. The variable domain in full, completed from reference TRBV9 and TRBJ2-2, reads DSGVTQTPKHLITATGQRVTLRCSPRSGDLSVYWYQQSLDQGLQFLIQYYNGEERAKGNILERFSAQQFPDLHSELNLSSLELGDSALYFCASSGSGTGTGELFFGEGSRLTVL.

The chain couples TRBV2 to TRBJ2-1; TRBD1 matches 9 bases. The V gene's germline CDR1 is SNHLY and CDR2 FYNNEI. This CDR3 has 13 amino acids. J lost 9 bases, V lost 6 bases, and 6 bases had no gene match. CDR3 region: CASRGTGRSEQFF. As DNA, the CDR3 is TGTGCCAGCAGGGGGACAGGGAGGAGTGAGCAGTTCTTC.

The chain carries TRBV19 and TRBJ2-7, with a weak D call TRBD1 (5 bases). The germline V gene encodes CDR1 LNHDA and CDR2 SQIVND (reference sequence). The CDR3 consists of 13 residues. Trimming shortened V by 10 bases and J by 2 bases, and 15 bases separated the two germline ends. In DNA form, the CDR3 reads TGTGCCACCTCCGTGGGGCAGGCCTACGAGCAGTACTTC. Its protein product is CATSVGQAYEQYF.

The chain recombines TRBV10-3 with TRBJ2-7; TRBD2 agrees at 8 bases. The V gene's germline CDR1 is ENHRY and CDR2 SYGVKD. Unmatched junction bases numbered 13, after V lost 6 bases and J lost 9 bases. The CDR3 loop spans 14 amino acids. CDR3 sequence: CAIRDGRDPIGQYF. The CDR3 nucleotides read TGTGCCATCAGAGACGGGAGGGACCCGATCGGGCAGTACTTC.

This chain uses TRBV11-2 with TRBJ2-7, with 9 bases lining up with TRBD2. The CDR3 has 14 amino acids. The V gene end was trimmed by 3 bases and the J gene end by 4 bases; junction bases not matched to a gene: 4. Germline CDR1 reads SGHAT; CDR2 reads FQNNGV. CDR3 loop: CASSFLAGLYEQYF. DNA of the CDR3: TGTGCCAGCAGCTTCCTAGCGGGACTTTACGAGCAGTACTTC.

CDR3 nucleotide sequence: TGTGCCAGTAGTTTCTCGGGACTAGTTACGGAGACCCAGTACTTC. Its protein product is CASSFSGLVTETQYF. The chain is built from TRBV19 and TRBJ2-5; the match to TRBD2 covers 8 bases. The CDR3 is made up of 15 amino acids. Germline CDR1 LNHDA, CDR2 SQIVND (reference sequence). Losses at the gene ends were 5 bases for V and 5 bases for J; bases not matched to a gene: 10.

CDR3 sequence: CASTLARGAHHNEQFF. The CDR3 DNA reads as TGTGCCAGCACCCTTGCCAGGGGGGCTCATCACAATGAGCAGTTCTTC. The V gene is TRBV28, the J gene TRBJ2-1, with a possible D match to TRBD1 (7 bases). This CDR3 is 16 amino acids long. Germline V gene lookup returns CDR1 MDHEN and CDR2 SYDVKM. Trimming removed 7 bases at V and 5 bases at J, with 21 bases between.

The V and J genes are TRBV6-5 and TRBJ1-2; D gene uncertain. The V gene lost 6 bases and the J gene lost 4 bases, with 15 bases spanning the gap. This CDR3 spans 14 amino acids. Germline V lookup: CDR1 MNHEY, CDR2 SVGAGI. DNA for the CDR3: TGTGCCAGCAGACCCCGGGGATCCGCCTATGGCTACACCTTC. It codes for CASRPRGSAYGYTF.

This clone was seen only once. CDR3 coding DNA: TGTGCCAGTAGTATCGGGTATATGAAGACCCAGTACTTC. Amino acid sequence: CASSIGYMKTQYF. This sequence joins TRBV19 and TRBJ2-5; D gene ambiguous. Trimming took 3 bases from V and 6 from J, leaving 11 bases between them. Germline assignment: CDR1 LNHDA and CDR2 SQIVND (reference sequence). The CDR3 contains 13 residues. The full variable domain, in which reference TRBV19 and TRBJ2-5 provide the parts outside the CDR3, is DGGITQSPKYLFRKEGQNVTLSCEQNLNHDAMYWYRQDPGQGLRLIYYSQIVNDFQKGDIAEGYSVSREKKESFPLTVTSAQKNPTAFYLCASSIGYMKTQYFGPGTRLLVL.

The gene calls are TRBV9 and TRBJ1-3; 8 nucleotides line up with TRBD1. Germline CDR1 is SGDLS and CDR2 is YYNGEE. The CDR3 sequence is 15 residues long. V gave up 3 bases and J gave up 4 bases; unmatched junction bases: 6. The CDR3 DNA follows: TGTGCCAGCAGCGCGACAGGGGTGGGCGGAAACACCATATATTTT. This translates into CASSATGVGGNTIYF.

The V gene is TRBV4-2, the J gene TRBJ2-3; unclear D gene. The germline gives CDR1 LGHNA, CDR2 YNFKEQ. CDR3 size: 16 residues. The ends were cut back, 1 base at V and 4 bases at J, with 15 bases in the middle. CDR3 nucleotide sequence: TGTGCCAGCAGCCAAGTTGGGTCCAACCCCCCAGATACGCAGTATTTT. It codes for CASSQVGSNPPDTQYF.